One sample yielded the 22 T cell receptor beta chains listed below, sequenced in a study of blood T cell repertoires in COVID-19. Sequenced by immunoSEQ multiplex PCR; TCRdb stores in-frame clones only, minus some. The repertoire has 150,000 to 200,000 clones, approximately 78% of them found once; the top ten carry around 11%. The sample was peripheral blood. The receptors originated from a woman older than 75 with COVID-19, enrolled during active disease.

The chain has TRBV6-4 and TRBJ2-6; 8 positions match TRBD2. Trimming at V came to 6 bases and at J to 8 bases, leaving 9 bases not matched to a gene. Germline CDR1 MRHNA, CDR2 SNTAGT. The CDR3 contains 15 residues. The CDR3 DNA reads TGTGCCAGCAGCGCCGGGACGGGGGGGCCCAACGTCCTGACTTTC. It yields the protein CASSAGTGGPNVLTF.

The rearrangement joins TRBV6-5 to TRBJ2-1; 8 bases fit TRBD1. CDR1 is MNHEY, CDR2 SVGAGI, per germline. The CDR3 is made up of 14 amino acids. V dropped 6 bases and J dropped 9; count of bases not matched to a gene: 10. Here the CDR3 DNA reads TGTGCCAGCAGCTTAGACAGGGGTCGCAGTGAGCAGTTCTTC. It encodes CASSLDRGRSEQFF.

The V and J genes are TRBV3-1 (or the pseudogene TRBV3-2) and TRBJ2-5; TRBD2 is a possible D gene (6 bases). Germline values: CDR1 LGHDT, CDR2 YNNKEL (reference sequence). The CDR3 consists of 17 residues. V was clipped by 3 bases and J by 2 bases, with 19 bases between them. The CDR3: CASSQEPTRWIQETQYF. Written as DNA, the CDR3 is TGTGCCAGCAGCCAGGAACCGACTAGGTGGATTCAAGAGACCCAGTACTTC.

In its sample, this clone was seen once. This chain connects TRBV7-9 to TRBJ1-2; 7 bases agree with TRBD1. Germline assignment: CDR1 SEHNR and CDR2 FQNEAQ (reference sequence). Trimming took 5 bases from V and 2 from J; bases not matched to a gene: 11. This CDR3 comprises 16 residues. CDR3 sequence reads: CASSRGNRGLNYGYTF. The CDR3 DNA reads as TGTGCCAGCAGCAGGGGAAACAGGGGCCTGAACTATGGCTACACCTTC.

J is TRBJ2-1 and V is TRBV5-6, with 8 positions matching TRBD2. Trimming removed 1 base from V and 13 bases from J; junction bases left unmatched: 4. The CDR3 contains 12 residues. Germline CDR1 is SGHDT and CDR2 is YYEEEE. The CDR3 DNA reads TGTGCCAGCAGCTTGTCACGGGGGGGCCAGTTCTTC. Its translation: CASSLSRGGQFF.

V and J are TRBV18 and TRBJ1-2; TRBD1 matches 7 bases. Losses at the gene ends were 4 bases for V and 0 bases for J; bases not matched to a gene: 8. The CDR3 spans 16 residues. Germline lookup yields CDR1 KGHSH and CDR2 LQKENI. CDR3 region: CASSLAAGGTNYGYTF. In nucleotides, the CDR3 is TGTGCCAGCTCACTTGCGGCAGGGGGGACTAACTATGGCTACACCTTC.

This sequence joins TRBV2 and TRBJ1-2, with D possibly matching TRBD1 (6 bases). The CDR3 spans 13 residues. V lost 6 bases to trimming and J lost 1 base, with 9 bases between them. CDR1 SNHLY and CDR2 FYNNEI come from the germline V gene. The CDR3 nucleotides read TGTGCCAGCAGCGAACAGGGTAACTATGGCTACACCTTC. Protein product: CASSEQGNYGYTF.

The chain links TRBV5-1 to TRBJ2-3; the match to TRBD2 covers 7 bases. The germline gives CDR1 SGHRS, CDR2 YFSETQ. CDR3 length equals 18 residues. With V trimmed by 5 bases and J by 2 bases, 17 bases remained unmatched. Here the CDR3 reads CASSSPPWGEGITDTQYF. CDR3 bases: TGCGCCAGCAGTTCCCCCCCATGGGGGGAGGGGATCACAGATACGCAGTATTTT.

This clone came up a few times. V gene TRBV28 combines with J gene TRBJ1-2; possible D gene TRBD1, 5 bases. The V gene lost 5 bases and the J gene lost 5 bases, with 9 bases spanning the gap. The CDR3 covers 12 residues. CDR1 is MDHEN and CDR2 is SYDVKM in the germline V gene. The CDR3 DNA follows: TGTGCCAGCAGTACCAGGGCTTATGGCTACACCTTC. It specifies CASSTRAYGYTF.

This rearrangement joins TRBV7-2 to TRBJ2-3; the D is unclear. The CDR3 covers 16 residues. Looked up from germline, CDR1 is SGHTA and CDR2 is FQGNSA. Deletions cut 8 bases from V and 4 bases from J, with 22 bases between. The CDR3 DNA is TGTGCCAGCTCCACCCACACAGCCTATCCCCCAGATACGCAGTATTTT. Its protein product is CASSTHTAYPPDTQYF.

The chain combines TRBV4-3 with TRBJ2-3; TRBD2 aligns across 11 bases. V shed 2 bases and J 2 bases; nucleotides not matched to a gene: 3. This CDR3 spans 16 amino acids. Per the germline V gene, CDR1 is LGHNA and CDR2 is YSLEER. CDR3 nucleotides: TGCGCCAGCAGCCAAACTAGCGGGGGATACACAGATACGCAGTATTTT. Translating gives CASSQTSGGYTDTQYF.

This chain connects TRBV23-1 to TRBJ2-7; 8 nucleotides align to TRBD1. TRBV23-1 has ORF status, its function being uncertain. The CDR3 extends over 18 amino acids. Trimming cost V 1 base and J 6 bases; bases outside gene matches: 17. The DNA of the CDR3 is TGCGCCAGCAGTCAATATGTCGGGGCGGGACAGGTTTCATGCGAGCAGTACTTC. This encodes CASSQYVGAGQVSCEQYF.

The gene calls are TRBV20-1 and TRBJ1-2; D is undetermined. CDR1 DFQATT and CDR2 SNEGSKA come from the germline V gene (reference sequence). This CDR3 is built from 11 residues. The CDR3 nucleotides read TGCAGGACAACTTATAACTATGGCTACACCTTC. Encoded protein: CRTTYNYGYTF.

The J gene is TRBJ1-1, the V gene TRBV12-2. TRBV12-2 is labeled a pseudogene. The CDR3 is 13 amino acids. CDR3 coding DNA: TGTGCAAGTCGCCCCTCGAGGAACACTGAAGCTTTCTTT. Protein sequence: CASRPSRNTEAFF.

The CDR3: CASSAHRDEQYF. CDR3 in DNA: TGTGCCAGCAGCGCCCACAGGGACGAGCAGTACTTC. The rearrangement links TRBV7-9 to TRBJ2-7; weak D call: TRBD1 (6 bases). Germline CDR1 and CDR2: SEHNR and FQNEAQ (reference sequence). This CDR3 region has 12 residues. V was shortened by 5 bases and J by 5 bases, with 10 bases between the two germline ends.

The chain joins TRBV6-1 to TRBJ2-3, with 10 bases that match TRBD2. The length of the CDR3 is 15 residues. The germline V gene encodes CDR1 MNHNS and CDR2 SASEGT. V lost 3 bases, J lost 7 bases, and 7 bases stayed unmatched. CDR3 in amino acids: CASSEGTSVTNTQYF. The CDR3 DNA reads as TGTGCCAGCAGTGAGGGGACTAGCGTGACTAATACGCAGTATTTT.

The chain is built from TRBV15 and TRBJ2-4; TRBD1 matches 7 bases. V lost 0 bases to trimming and J lost 3 bases; unmatched junction nucleotides: 17. Germline assignment: CDR1 LNHNV and CDR2 YYDKDF (reference sequence). This CDR3 has 20 residues. This CDR3 is CATSRDDSGGWSYGKNIQYF. CDR3 DNA sequence: TGTGCCACCAGCAGAGATGATTCAGGGGGATGGTCATATGGCAAAAACATTCAGTACTTC.

The chain recombines TRBV5-5 with TRBJ1-2; 8 bases fit TRBD1. CDR1 is SGHKS, CDR2 YYEKEE, per germline (reference sequence). CDR3 length: 16 amino acids. V lost 4 bases, J lost 5 bases, and 13 bases stayed unmatched. The CDR3 here is CASSLGGGQASYGYTF. CDR3 nucleotide sequence: TGTGCCAGCAGCCTGGGAGGGGGACAGGCTAGTTATGGCTACACCTTC.

This clone has a single count. V is TRBV2 and J is TRBJ2-1; TRBD2 matches 8 bases. The germline CDR1 and CDR2 sequences are SNHLY and FYNNEI. The CDR3 is 14 amino acids. The ends lost 6 bases at V and 7 bases at J; junction bases unmatched: 8. The CDR3 DNA sequence: TGTGCCAGCAGGTTGCTAGCGGGCAGAAATGAGCAGTTCTTC. Protein product: CASRLLAGRNEQFF. Full variable domain (rest looked up from reference TRBV2 and TRBJ2-1): EPEVTQTPSHQVTQMGQEVILRCVPISNHLYFYWYRQILGQKVEFLVSFYNNEISEKSEIFDDQFSVERPDGSNFTLKIRSTKLEDSAMYFCASRLLAGRNEQFFGPGTRLTVL.

The chain carries TRBV5-4 and TRBJ1-2, with TRBD1 matching 8 bases. Germline V gene data show CDR1 as SGHNT and CDR2 as YYREEE (reference sequence). Trimming took 3 bases from V and 5 from J; bases not matched to a gene: 12. CDR3 length equals 16 residues. The chain's CDR3 is CASSSDEDRELYGYTF. DNA for the CDR3: TGTGCCAGCAGCTCGGACGAGGACAGGGAACTGTATGGCTACACCTTC.

There are many counts of this clone. CDR3 sequence: CASSDAGSRGYEQFF. The CDR3 nucleotides are TGTGCCAGCAGTGACGCTGGATCGAGGGGGTATGAGCAGTTCTTC. The chain carries TRBV2 and TRBJ2-1; TRBD1 is a possible D gene (6 bases). The CDR3 spans 15 residues. The germline V and J ends were trimmed by 3 bases and 8 bases, with 17 bases remaining between them. CDR1 SNHLY and CDR2 FYNNEI come from the germline V gene.

V is TRBV29-1 and J is TRBJ2-3, with 9 bases fitting TRBD1. Germline trimming cut 6 bases from V and 0 bases from J; bases unmatched to any gene: 10. Looked up from germline, CDR1 is SQVTM and CDR2 is ANQGSEA. The CDR3 totals 16 residues. The CDR3 DNA follows: TGCAGCGTGCGCCGGGACAGGGCAACTAGCACAGATACGCAGTATTTT. The encoded protein is CSVRRDRATSTDTQYF.